The source of this T cell receptor (beta chain) is a study of blood T cell repertoires in COVID-19 (dated by TCRdb to about 2020). Regarding the complete study: Collaborator samples came from the United States, Italy and Spain and covered acute and convalescent phases of COVID-19. Where available, HLA class I and class II types were taken from metadata supplied by the sample provider and were not determined by assay-based typing. The dataset comprised deeply sampled blood TCRbeta repertoires from subjects exposed to, actively infected with, or recovered from COVID-19. The material from the prospective study consisted of cDNA or gDNA derived from T cells, B-cell-depleted T cells, or PBMCs. Nearly every sample came with metadata listing a de-identified subject ID, COVID-19 status, age in years and sex. Samples were obtained from the ongoing ImmuneRACE study (first 160 participants) and from about 1,300 subjects provided by 6 global collaborators. A freely available public database, intended as a resource for researchers studying the immune response to SARS-CoV-2, is where the repertoires were released.

Points the paper makes about the study in general: How much clinical and demographic metadata was included differed by source and by participant, and the metadata was provided uncurated.

V is pared back by 8 bases and J by 7 bases, with 15 bases lying between the germline termini. The germline V gene encodes CDR1 MNHEY and CDR2 SVGAGI. The CDR3, from cysteine to phenylalanine, totals 14 residues. Only the CDR3 region is kept as DNA, spanning 42 bases read in frame from base 1. In the case of this clone: Its antigen specificity is not known. Nothing much larger sits one base from this clone, and base qualities are not available.

Whole blood was collected in K2EDTA tubes by collaborating institutions according to the institutions' own protocols. For TCRbeta analysis, collaborator samples were shipped as frozen whole blood, as isolated PBMCs, or as DNA extracted from either sample type. TCRbeta CDR3 regions were amplified from genomic DNA by means of the immunoSEQ Assay, a bias-controlled multiplex PCR. On the study's bioinformatics: Within the assay, amplification of reference gene primers was used to estimate how many nucleated cells each sample contained. To quantify the absolute abundance of each unique TCRbeta CDR3 rearrangement, sequence reads were collapsed and filtered. For each sample, productive Simpson clonality was calculated as the square root of Simpson's diversity index across productive rearrangements. This immuneACCESS table, as held by TCRdb, lists in-frame sequences with V and J called but not all clones. Of the missing ones, under half trace to an unresolved V gene in checked studies; the others have no known cause. The DNA was the basis for D and trimming; V, J and clone size are from that table. Counted in this sample were about 180,000 clones; 80% to 90% of them appeared once. Around 9.9% of the sample belongs to the ten largest clones.

The TCR originated in a human donor with active or convalescent COVID-19. The donor label of this sample is uncertain. The rearrangement joined TRBV6-5 to TRBJ1-6; D gene: possibly TRBD1, on 5 matching bases. The sequenced sample consisted of peripheral blood. The CDR3 is CASGAWGENSPLHF. The sequence in DNA is TGTGCCAGCGGCGCATGGGGCGAGAATTCACCCCTCCACTTT.